This entry lists 4 T cell receptor beta chains sequenced from one sample in a study of shared clonotypes between healthy human individuals. Produced via immunoSEQ multiplex PCR; TCRdb's table is partial and in-frame only. This sample has around 560,000 clones, with 85% to 95% found just once. Naive CD8 cells, CD45RO-negative and positively selected for CCR7, excluded terminally differentiated effector memory CD45RA+ cells. Sequenced material: naive CD8+ T cells sorted from blood. These receptors were collected from a woman aged 25-40 years in good health.

The rearrangement uses TRBV4-1 and TRBJ2-7, with unresolved D. Germline assignment: CDR1 MGHRA and CDR2 YSYEKL. V was shortened by 2 bases and J by 6 bases, with 14 bases between the two germline ends. This CDR3 region has 14 residues. The CDR3 DNA follows: TGCGCCAGCAGCCAAAGTGTATTGAGCTCCGAGCAGTACTTC. It encodes CASSQSVLSSEQYF.

The V gene is TRBV27, the J gene TRBJ2-2; the D gene could be TRBD1 or TRBD2 (8 bases each). CDR3 length: 17 amino acids. Germline CDR1 reads MNHEY; CDR2 reads SMNVEV (reference sequence). Trimming took 10 bases from V and 3 from J, leaving 24 bases between them. This CDR3 is CAIPGAGGGGYTGELFF. DNA for the CDR3: TGTGCCATCCCCGGGGCAGGGGGCGGGGGGTACACCGGGGAGCTGTTTTTT.

V gene TRBV7-8 combines with J gene TRBJ2-7; no clear D gene. CDR3 length: 15 amino acids. CDR1 and CDR2 (germline): SGHVS, FQNEAQ. V gave up 0 bases and J gave up 4 bases, with 13 bases separating them. CDR3 nucleotides: TGTGCCAGCAGCTTAGCCGTCGAGACCCTATACGAGCAGTACTTC. It specifies CASSLAVETLYEQYF.

The rearrangement links TRBV6-1 to TRBJ1-5, with D unresolved. There are 18 residues in the CDR3. Germline-derived CDR1 and CDR2 are MNHNS and SASEGT. The V end lost 3 bases, the J end lost 0 bases, and 18 bases lay between the germline ends. CDR3: CASSERYGEYYSNQPQHF. CDR3 nucleotides: TGTGCCAGCAGTGAGAGATACGGGGAGTACTATAGCAATCAGCCCCAGCATTTT.